This T cell receptor beta chain was retrieved from a study of blood T cell repertoires in COVID-19. CDR1 is SEHNR and CDR2 is FQNEAQ in the germline V gene (reference sequence). The CDR3 totals 16 residues. Unmatched junction bases numbered 12, after V lost 2 bases and J lost 6 bases. The table came from immunoSEQ multiplex PCR; TCRdb's copy has only in-frame clones and leaves some out. The sample consists of 270,000 or so clones, about nine tenths of them appearing once. This receptor was identified in a woman in her 30s with acute COVID-19. The specimen sequenced was PBMCs or T cells enriched from blood (not recorded which). The rearrangement uses TRBV7-9 and TRBJ1-2; 7 bases are shared with TRBD1. The CDR3 protein is CASSLFDLGGLNGYTF. CDR3 coding DNA: TGTGCCAGCAGCTTATTTGATTTAGGGGGCTTAAATGGCTACACCTTC.